Shown below are 26 T cell receptor beta chains from a single sample sequenced in a study of identical twins (dated by TCRdb to about 2016). The library was produced with 5' RACE. Sequencing relied on an Illumina HiSeq 2000. TCRdb reran the public reads through fastp at Q25 and MiXCR, keeping productive beta chains. Entries that share a CDR3 protein sequence are merged under the most common genes and DNA. In all, the sample holds some 1,700,000 distinct CDR3 sequences, and less than 40% of those were seen once. The ten largest clones capture 0.27% of the sample. The specimen sequenced was cord blood. Source of these receptors: a newborn girl in good health.

This clonotype was recorded many times. The CDR3 DNA reads TGCAGCGTTGAAAAGGGGGGCAATGAGCAGTTCTTC. Protein product: CSVEKGGNEQFF. The chain carries TRBV29-1 and TRBJ2-1; either TRBD1 or TRBD2 may fit D (6 bases each). Trimming removed 2 bases at V and 6 bases at J, with 8 bases between. CDR1 is SQVTM, CDR2 ANQGSEA, per germline. CDR3 length: 12 amino acids.

The chain links TRBV20-1 to TRBJ2-1; TRBD2 aligns across 8 bases. J gave up 10 bases and V 4 bases, and 9 bases lay outside the gene matches. This CDR3 comprises 13 residues. In germline, CDR1 is DFQATT, CDR2 SNEGSKA (reference sequence). The DNA of the CDR3 is TGCAGTGCTACCGGGACTAGGGCCTACGAGCAGTTCTTC. This gives the protein CSATGTRAYEQFF.

This clonotype has a single count. A much larger clone is a single base away; this may be a read error. The genes are TRBV4-2 and TRBJ2-4; D might be TRBD2 (5 bases). The end of the DNA is better explained by TRBJ2-7, so the J call may be wrong. The germline V gene has CDR1 LGHNA and CDR2 YNFKEQ. The CDR3 contains 13 residues. CDR3 DNA sequence: TGTGCCAGCAGCCAAGGATCGGACTGCGAGCAGTACTTC. Its translation is CASSQGSDCEQYF.

Regarding this clonotype: One end of the junction does not line up with germline, which may come from a read error. This rearrangement joins TRBV15 to TRBJ2-5, with 8 positions matching TRBD1. This CDR3 region has 19 residues. From germline, CDR1 is LNHNV and CDR2 YYDKDF (reference sequence). This CDR3 reads CATSRDEGTGGQRQETQCF. The DNA of the CDR3 is TGTGCCACCAGCAGAGATGAAGGGACAGGAGGGCAAAGACAAGAGACCCAGTGCTTC.

This clonotype was detected a few times. The gene calls are TRBV15 and TRBJ2-7; D is unclear. Germline V gene lookup returns CDR1 LNHNV and CDR2 YYDKDF (reference sequence). Between the trimmed V and J ends, which lost 8 bases and 0 bases, there was a span of 8 bases. This CDR3 has 12 amino acids. CDR3 protein: CATFAASYEQYF. In nucleotides, the CDR3 is TGTGCCACCTTTGCGGCCTCCTACGAGCAGTACTTC. Filled out from reference TRBV15 and TRBJ2-7, the complete variable domain reads DAMVIQNPRYQVTQFGKPVTLSCSQTLNHNVMYWYQQKSSQAPKLLFHYYDKDFNNEADTPDNFQSRRPNTSFCFLDIRSPGLGDTAMYLCATFAASYEQYFGPGTRLTVT.

The chain is built from TRBV5-1 and TRBJ1-2; D gene unclear. Per the germline V gene, CDR1 is SGHRS and CDR2 is YFSETQ. CDR3 length: 13 residues. V shed 0 bases and J shed 3 bases, with 6 bases lying between them. This chain's CDR3 is CASSLASDYGYTF. CDR3 sequence (DNA): TGCGCCAGCAGCTTGGCTTCAGACTATGGCTACACCTTC. The variable domain in full, with the rest retrieved from reference TRBV5-1 and TRBJ1-2, is KAGVTQTPRYLIKTRGQQVTLSCSPISGHRSVSWYQQTPGQGLQFLFEYFSETQRNKGNFPGRFSGRQFSNSRSEMNVSTLELGDSALYLCASSLASDYGYTFGSGTRLTVV.

The chain joins TRBV6-1 to TRBJ2-7; D remains ambiguous. Trimming removed 1 base at V and 2 bases at J, with 6 bases between. CDR1 MNHNS and CDR2 SASEGT come from the germline V gene. The CDR3 has 13 amino acids. The CDR3 reads CASSEVAAYEQYF. The DNA for the CDR3 is TGTGCCAGCAGTGAAGTGGCAGCCTACGAGCAGTACTTC.

J is TRBJ1-1 and V is TRBV28; D call uncertain. From germline, CDR1 is MDHEN and CDR2 SYDVKM. Trimming left V 6 bases short and J 0 bases short, with 14 bases between. This CDR3 region has 15 residues. CDR3 sequence: CASRTSDGLNTEAFF. As DNA, the CDR3 is TGTGCCAGCAGAACCTCAGACGGACTGAACACTGAAGCTTTCTTT.

The chain carries TRBV14 and TRBJ1-2; 10 bases are shared with TRBD1. Germline-derived CDR1 and CDR2 are SGHDN and FVKESK. CDR3 length: 17 amino acids. V gave up 1 base and J gave up 3 bases; unmatched junction bases: 8. In DNA form, the CDR3 reads TGTGCCAGCAGCCAAGCGGGACAGGGGAACCCCTACTATGGCTACACCTTC. It specifies CASSQAGQGNPYYGYTF. The full variable domain, its missing parts supplied by reference TRBV14 and TRBJ1-2, is EAGVTQFPSHSVIEKGQTVTLRCDPISGHDNLYWYRRVMGKEIKFLLHFVKESKQDESGMPNNRFLAERTGGTYSTLKVQPAELEDSGVYFCASSQAGQGNPYYGYTFGSGTRLTVV.

V gene TRBV3-1 combines with J gene TRBJ2-1; maybe TRBD1 (5 bases). Germline V gene lookup returns CDR1 LGHDT and CDR2 YNNKEL (reference sequence). CDR3 length: 12 amino acids. Trimming took off 0 bases at V and 13 bases at J, with 10 bases between the two ends. The CDR3 DNA follows: TGTGCCAGCAGCCAAGATAAGGGGCCTCAGTTCTTC. This codes for CASSQDKGPQFF.

In its sample, this clonotype was seen a few times. The gene calls are TRBV10-3 and TRBJ1-2, with a tentative D call TRBD1 (5 bases). Germline CDR1 and CDR2: ENHRY and SYGVKD. The CDR3 sequence is 13 residues long. Trimming stripped 3 bases from V and 8 bases from J, with 13 bases between. The DNA for the CDR3 is TGTGCCATCAGTGATGGCACAGGCTGGGGCTACACCTTC. Amino acids: CAISDGTGWGYTF.

CDR3 protein: CASSIGLAGVTGSEQYF. CDR3 bases: TGTGCCAGTAGTATTGGACTAGCGGGAGTTACCGGGTCCGAGCAGTACTTC. The chain employs TRBV19 and TRBJ2-7; 13 bases agree with TRBD2. The germline V gene encodes CDR1 LNHDA and CDR2 SQIVND (reference sequence). After removal of 3 bases from V and 6 bases from J, the junction contained 11 bases not matched to a gene. This CDR3 is built from 17 residues.

This clonotype occurred a few times. This chain connects TRBV7-2 to TRBJ1-6; the D is unclear. The CDR3 consists of 17 residues. In germline, CDR1 is SGHTA, CDR2 FQGNSA. V was cut by 4 bases and J by 0 bases, with 13 bases left in between. As DNA, the CDR3 is TGTGCCAGCAGCTACGGGTTTATGAGCTCCTATAATTCACCCCTCCACTTT. As protein: CASSYGFMSSYNSPLHF.

Worth noting for this clonotype: One end of the junction varies from germline; a read error may be responsible. The V and J genes are TRBV29-1 and TRBJ2-7; D unresolved. The CDR3 sequence is 11 residues long. Per germline, CDR1 SQVTM and CDR2 ANQGSEA. CDR3 DNA: TGCGGCGTTGGCAGCTCCTACGAGCAGTACTTC. It is translated as CGVGSSYEQYF.

This clonotype has just one count. A junction end diverges from the germline sequence, so it may reflect a read error. V gene TRBV7-9 combines with J gene TRBJ2-1; TRBD2 matches 7 bases. The CDR3 has 16 amino acids. Germline CDR1 SEHNR, CDR2 FQNEAQ (reference sequence). Here the CDR3 DNA reads TGTGCCTGCAGCTCAGTCAAGGGGAGGGGTTGCTATGAGCAGTTCTTC. Protein sequence: CACSSVKGRGCYEQFF. Variable domain in full (rest from reference TRBV7-9 and TRBJ2-1): DTGVSQNPRHKITKRGQNVTFRCDPISEHNRLYWYRQTLGQGPEFLTYFQNEAQLEKSRLLSDRFSAERPKGSFSTLEIQRTEQGDSAMYLCACSSVKGRGCYEQFFGPGTRLTVL.

The table lists this clonotype with a few counts. The V and J genes are TRBV20-1 and TRBJ2-4; a possible D gene is TRBD1 (5 bases). CDR3 length: 14 amino acids. Germline values: CDR1 DFQATT, CDR2 SNEGSKA (reference sequence). V was clipped by 2 bases and J by 0 bases, with 8 bases between them. In DNA form, the CDR3 reads TGCAGTGCTAGAATGGGGCTAGCCAAAAACATTCAGTACTTC. Translated, it gives CSARMGLAKNIQYF.

This rearrangement joins TRBV6-1 to TRBJ1-2; the D gene is possibly TRBD1 (6 bases). Germline values: CDR1 MNHNS, CDR2 SASEGT. This CDR3 contains 14 residues. Trimming left V 3 bases short and J 4 bases short, with 12 bases between. The CDR3 nucleotides are TGTGCCAGCAGTGAGAACGGGGGCAGCTATGGCTACACCTTC. Amino acids: CASSENGGSYGYTF.

This chain uses TRBV20-1 with TRBJ2-3, with a possible D match to TRBD2 (6 bases). Germline assignment: CDR1 DFQATT and CDR2 SNEGSKA (reference sequence). The CDR3 loop spans 13 amino acids. The V end was cut by 5 bases, the J end by 3 bases, with 12 bases between. The CDR3 DNA reads TGCAGTGCTCCGGGGAGGCTGACAGATACGCAGTATTTT. It codes for CSAPGRLTDTQYF.

This clonotype has just a few counts. V and J are TRBV28 and TRBJ2-1, with a possible D match to TRBD1 (6 bases). Germline assignment: CDR1 MDHEN and CDR2 SYDVKM. The CDR3 contains 12 residues. V shed 8 bases and J shed 8 bases, with 13 bases lying between them. CDR3 region: CASCWGPYEQFF. CDR3 nucleotide sequence: TGTGCCAGCTGTTGGGGGCCCTATGAGCAGTTCTTC.

This clonotype has more than one count but fewer than ten. This chain uses TRBV7-2 with TRBJ2-1, with 8 bases fitting TRBD2. Germline V gene sequence: CDR1 SGHTA, CDR2 FQGNSA. The CDR3 extends over 15 amino acids. J lost 8 bases, V lost 2 bases, and 8 bases had no gene match. This chain's CDR3 is CASSLRTSPFDEQFF. The CDR3 nucleotides read TGTGCCAGCAGCTTAAGGACTAGCCCCTTCGATGAGCAGTTCTTC.

This clonotype came up many times. This chain links TRBV5-6 with TRBJ1-2; 9 bases line up with TRBD1. The CDR3 totals 17 residues. Germline loops: CDR1 SGHDT, CDR2 YYEEEE. Trimming cost V 1 base and J 1 base; bases outside gene matches: 8. CDR3 sequence: CASSLTGGQGFNYGYTF. The CDR3 DNA follows: TGTGCCAGCAGCTTGACGGGGGGACAGGGATTTAACTATGGCTACACCTTC.

This chain uses TRBV19 with TRBJ2-7; 14 bases align to TRBD2. V lost 6 bases, J lost 5 bases, and 3 bases stayed unmatched. The V gene's germline CDR1 is LNHDA and CDR2 SQIVND (reference sequence). This CDR3 has 14 amino acids. This CDR3 reads CASSGTSGSNEQYF. Here the CDR3 DNA reads TGTGCCAGTAGCGGGACTAGCGGGAGTAACGAGCAGTACTTC. The full variable domain, its missing parts supplied by reference TRBV19 and TRBJ2-7, is DGGITQSPKYLFRKEGQNVTLSCEQNLNHDAMYWYRQDPGQGLRLIYYSQIVNDFQKGDIAEGYSVSREKKESFPLTVTSAQKNPTAFYLCASSGTSGSNEQYFGPGTRLTVT.

The rearrangement joins TRBV25-1 to TRBJ2-1; 8 nucleotides align to TRBD2. Germline V CDR1 and CDR2: MGHDK, SYGVNS. The J segment lost 0 bases and the V segment lost 4 bases, leaving 14 bases of the junction unmatched. The CDR3 is 19 residues long. CDR3 protein: CASSGSFLRGASSYNEQFF. Written as DNA, the CDR3 is TGTGCCAGCAGTGGGAGCTTTTTGCGGGGGGCAAGCTCCTACAATGAGCAGTTCTTC. Filled out from reference TRBV25-1 and TRBJ2-1, the complete variable domain reads EADIYQTPRYLVIGTGKKITLECSQTMGHDKMYWYQQDPGMELHLIHYSYGVNSTEKGDLSSESTVSRIRTEHFPLTLESARPSHTSQYLCASSGSFLRGASSYNEQFFGPGTRLTVL.

The rearrangement links TRBV7-2 to TRBJ1-1; D gene uncertain. The germline V and J ends were trimmed by 0 bases and 2 bases, with 10 bases remaining between them. This CDR3 comprises 15 residues. Germline lookup yields CDR1 SGHTA and CDR2 FQGNSA. DNA for the CDR3: TGTGCCAGCAGCTTAGCCGGGGTCTTAAACACTGAAGCTTTCTTT. It yields the protein CASSLAGVLNTEAFF.

Turning to this clonotype: The missing conserved phenylalanine or tryptophan at the end of this CDR3 makes a read error likely. This sequence joins TRBV27 and TRBJ1-1; D might be TRBD1 (6 bases). V gave up 2 bases and J gave up 4 bases, with 8 bases separating them. The germline V gene encodes CDR1 MNHEY and CDR2 SMNVEV (reference sequence). The CDR3 spans 13 residues. For the CDR3, the DNA is TGTGCCAGCAGTTTAGGGGGGCTCACTGAAGCTTTCGTT. It encodes CASSLGGLTEAFV.

The rearrangement links TRBV15 to TRBJ2-4; a possible D gene is TRBD2 (5 bases). V dropped 5 bases and J dropped 0 bases, with 14 bases sitting between them. CDR1 is LNHNV and CDR2 is YYDKDF in the germline V gene (reference sequence). The CDR3 has 16 amino acids. DNA for the CDR3: TGTGCCACCAGCGATAAATGGACTGCAGCCAAAAACATTCAGTACTTC. Translation: CATSDKWTAAKNIQYF.